One sample yielded the 8 T cell receptor beta chains listed below, sequenced in a study of shared clonotypes between healthy human individuals. TCRdb's table, derived via immunoSEQ multiplex PCR, lists solely in-frame clones and lacks some. This table holds millions of clones, more than 85% found once. The sample consisted of naive CD4+ T cells from PBMCs. Specified subset: CD45RA+ positively selected. These receptors all stem from a man between 18 and 29 years old in good health. Some clones in this sample may be carry-over from other donors' samples.

V gene TRBV9 combines with J gene TRBJ2-1, with D maybe TRBD2 (5 bases). The length of the CDR3 is 15 residues. Trimming removed 4 bases from V and 5 bases from J, with 16 bases in between. The germline V gene has CDR1 SGDLS and CDR2 YYNGEE. The CDR3 bases are TGTGCCAGCAGCTTATCGTCGACTACCCACAATGAGCAGTTCTTC. It is translated as CASSLSSTTHNEQFF.

The chain is built from TRBV29-1 and TRBJ1-5; D possibly corresponds to TRBD1 (5 bases). The V end was cut by 6 bases, the J end by 7 bases, with 16 bases between. The CDR3 runs 13 residues. The germline gives CDR1 SQVTM, CDR2 ANQGSEA. The CDR3 nucleotides read TGCAGCGTAGGGGAGGGTATGGGGCAGCCCCAGCATTTT. Translating gives CSVGEGMGQPQHF.

This sequence joins TRBV4-1 and TRBJ2-7, with 7 nucleotides matching TRBD2. J gave up 1 base and V 1 base, and 4 bases lay outside the gene matches. The CDR3 consists of 15 residues. Germline CDR1 is MGHRA and CDR2 is YSYEKL. The CDR3 nucleotides read TGCGCCAGCAGCCAAGTAACTAGCGATTCCTACGAGCAGTACTTC. It encodes CASSQVTSDSYEQYF.

The V call is TRBV11-2, the J call TRBJ2-3, with 10 positions matching TRBD1. Losses at the gene ends were 3 bases for V and 6 bases for J; bases not matched to a gene: 6. Germline V gene data show CDR1 as SGHAT and CDR2 as FQNNGV. There are 15 residues in the CDR3. The CDR3 loop reads CASSFRQGAGDTQYF. The CDR3 nucleotides read TGTGCCAGCAGCTTTAGACAGGGGGCGGGGGATACGCAGTATTTT.

The chain employs TRBV19 and TRBJ1-3; 8 bases fit TRBD1. With 3 bases clipped from V and 0 bases from J, the junction kept 7 bases outside the gene matches. The germline gives CDR1 LNHDA, CDR2 SQIVND (reference sequence). The CDR3 consists of 17 residues. In DNA, the CDR3 is TGTGCCAGTAGTATCCCGGGACAGGCCTCCTCTGGAAACACCATATATTTT. Protein sequence: CASSIPGQASSGNTIYF.

This clone was counted once. The chain employs TRBV9 and TRBJ2-1, with 8 bases matching TRBD2. The V gene's germline CDR1 is SGDLS and CDR2 YYNGEE. V lost 4 bases, J lost 1 base, and 4 bases stayed unmatched. CDR3 size: 15 residues. The CDR3 region is CASSPLAGSYNEQFF. CDR3 bases: TGTGCCAGCAGCCCCCTAGCGGGTTCCTACAATGAGCAGTTCTTC.

This chain links TRBV5-1 with TRBJ2-7, with D possibly called TRBD1 or TRBD2 (5 bases each). Trimming stripped 1 base from V and 6 bases from J, with 8 bases between. Germline CDR1 SGHRS, CDR2 YFSETQ. The CDR3 runs to 12 residues. The CDR3 DNA sequence: TGCGCCAGCAGCTTGAGTGGGGGCGAGCAGTACTTC. Amino acid sequence: CASSLSGGEQYF.

CDR3 in DNA: TGCGCCAGCAGCCATCCGGGACAGGGGGCATGGGTGCAGTACTTC. This sequence encodes CASSHPGQGAWVQYF. This rearrangement joins TRBV4-1 to TRBJ2-7; TRBD1 agrees at 12 bases. This CDR3 comprises 15 residues. Germline CDR1 and CDR2: MGHRA and YSYEKL. V lost 3 bases, J lost 9 bases, and 9 bases stayed unmatched.